What follows are 2 T cell receptor beta chains derived from one specimen sequenced in a study of CD8+ T cells in alopecia areata. cDNA serving as the sequencing template came from extracted, reverse transcribed RNA. Clones were read by immunoSEQ multiplex PCR, and TCRdb kept only the in-frame ones, dropping some. The repertoire includes 150,000 to 200,000 clones, 50% to 70% of them detected once, and roughly 1.7% sits in the top ten. Sample: CD4+ T cells sorted from blood, taken at week 0. These receptors all stem from a human donor with alopecia areata.

The chain employs TRBV6-6 and TRBJ1-2; D ambiguous. V lost 1 base, J lost 6 bases, and 12 bases lay in between. The CDR3 sequence is 14 residues long. CDR1 is MNHNY, CDR2 SVGAGI, per germline (reference sequence). As DNA, the CDR3 is TGTGCCAGCAGTTACTTAAACGGTGGGGATGGCTACACCTTC. Translated: CASSYLNGGDGYTF.

The sample holds a few counts of this clone. The chain has TRBV4-3 and TRBJ1-5; D call uncertain. V lost 1 base to trimming and J lost 3 bases, with 7 bases between them. CDR1 and CDR2 from the germline V gene are LGHNA and YSLEER. CDR3 length: 14 amino acids. In DNA, the CDR3 is TGCGCCAGCAGCCAAGGTCAGTTCAATCAGCCCCAGCATTTT. Its protein is CASSQGQFNQPQHF.